Listed here is a single TCR beta chain. Its cognate antigen is unknown. From blood CD8+ and CD4+ T cells, the TCR beta chain was sequenced. CD8+ and CD4+ T cells were negatively isolated; TEMRA cells were FACS-enriched. The CDR3 consists of 11 residues. The V and J ends lost 5 bases and 7 bases respectively, with 8 bases between them. Germline V gene lookup returns CDR1 MGHDK and CDR2 SYGVNS. These data come from a study of CD8 T cells in Susac syndrome. With random hexamers, reverse transcription was performed on about 0.5 to 1 ug of RNA. Multiplex immunoSEQ PCR targeted 54 Vbeta and 13 Jbeta TCR beta segments. TCRdb ran MiXCR on the immunoSEQ multiplex PCR reads and lists one entry per CDR3 protein. The sample holds some 300,000 distinct CDR3 sequences, approximately 81% seen once. Study observations and caveats: It was acknowledged in the study that its TCR sequencing and HLA analysis involved a relatively small number of individuals.

The chain links TRBV25-1 to TRBJ2-5; D is perhaps TRBD1 (7 bases). Material for sequencing was CD8+ T cells from PBMCs. The receptor comes from a human donor with multiple sclerosis. CDR3 region: CASSQGGTQYF. CDR3 coding DNA: TGTGCCAGCAGTCAGGGGGGGACCCAGTACTTC.